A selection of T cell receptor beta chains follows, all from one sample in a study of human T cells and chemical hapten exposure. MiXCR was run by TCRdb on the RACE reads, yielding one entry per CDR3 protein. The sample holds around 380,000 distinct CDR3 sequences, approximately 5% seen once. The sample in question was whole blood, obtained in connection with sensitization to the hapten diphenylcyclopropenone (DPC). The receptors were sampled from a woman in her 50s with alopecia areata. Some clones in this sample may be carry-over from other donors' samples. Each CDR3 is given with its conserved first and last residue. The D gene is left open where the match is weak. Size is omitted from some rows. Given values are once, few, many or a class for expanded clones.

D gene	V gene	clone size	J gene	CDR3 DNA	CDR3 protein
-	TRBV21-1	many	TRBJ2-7	TGTGCCAGCAGCACACCCCGGGACAGGCCCGTTTACGAGCAGTACTTC	CASSTPRDRPVYEQYF
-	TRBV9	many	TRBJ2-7	TGTGCCAGCAGCGTAGGTACGTTGTTCCACGAGCAGTACTTC	CASSVGTLFHEQYF
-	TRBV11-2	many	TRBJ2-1	TGTGCCAGCAGCGTACAGGGTTACAATGAGCAGTTCTTC	CASSVQGYNEQFF
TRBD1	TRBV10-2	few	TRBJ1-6	TGCGCCAGCTGGACAGGGGAATCCTCCACCCTCCACTTT	CASWTGESSTLHF
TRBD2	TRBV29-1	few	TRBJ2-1	TGCAGCGTTGATACTAGCGGATACAATGAGCAGTTCTTC	CSVDTSGYNEQFF
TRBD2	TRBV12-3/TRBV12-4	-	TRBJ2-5	TGTGCCAGCAGTTTGCTAGCGGGGGACCAAGAGACCCAGTACTTC	CASSLLAGDQETQYF
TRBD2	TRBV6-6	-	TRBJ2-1	TGTGCCTCCCGCGGGACTATTGAGCAGTTCTTC	CASRGTIEQFF
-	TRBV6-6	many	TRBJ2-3	TGTGCCAGCAGCTCCCCTGAAACCCTCTCTATTTTT	CASSSPETLSIF
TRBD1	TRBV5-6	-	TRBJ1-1	TGTGCCAGCAGCTTAAGGAGACAGGGGACGTGGAACACTGAAGCTTTCTTT	CASSLRRQGTWNTEAFF
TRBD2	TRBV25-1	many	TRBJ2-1	TGTGCCAGCAGTGGCCAGCGGGGTTACAATGAGCAGTTCTTC	CASSGQRGYNEQFF
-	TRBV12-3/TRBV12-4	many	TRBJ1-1	TGTGCCAGCAGTTCCACAGGAAAAGCTTTCTTT	CASSSTGKAFF
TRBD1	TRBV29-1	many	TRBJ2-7	TGCAGCGTTGAACCGGGGACAGGGAACTACGAGCAGTACTTC	CSVEPGTGNYEQYF
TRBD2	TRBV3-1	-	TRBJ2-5	TGTGCCAGCAGCCAAGATAGGAGACTAGCCCCGTACCAAGAGACCCAGTACTTC	CASSQDRRLAPYQETQYF
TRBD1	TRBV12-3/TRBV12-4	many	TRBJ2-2	TGTGCCAGCAGCCAACGTGACAGGGGATCACCCGGGGAGCTGTTTTTT	CASSQRDRGSPGELFF
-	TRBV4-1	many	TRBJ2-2	TGCGCCAGCAGCCAAGTGGACATGAGCTCCGCCGGGGAGCTGTTTTTT	CASSQVDMSSAGELFF
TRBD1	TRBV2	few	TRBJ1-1	TGTGCCAGCAGTGAAGCAACGGGTTTGGGACAGGGCACTGAAGCTTTCTTT	CASSEATGLGQGTEAFF
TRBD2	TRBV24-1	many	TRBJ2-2	TGTGCCACCAGTGTTACTAGCGGGAACACCGGGGAGCTGTTTTTT	CATSVTSGNTGELFF
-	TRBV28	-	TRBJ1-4	TGTGCCAGCTTTAGCTCAGCCGCAACTAATGAAAAACTGTTTTTT	CASFSSAATNEKLFF
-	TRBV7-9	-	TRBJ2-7	TGTGCCAGCAGCTCCCGGGACCTTTACGAGCAGTACTTC	CASSSRDLYEQYF
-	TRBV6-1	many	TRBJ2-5	TGTGCCAGCAGTGACAGGGGGGTCCCAGAGACCCAGTACTTC	CASSDRGVPETQYF
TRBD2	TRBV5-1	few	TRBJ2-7	TGCGCCAGCAGTCCCGGGACTAGCGGTACCCTGGGGGAGCAGTACTTC	CASSPGTSGTLGEQYF
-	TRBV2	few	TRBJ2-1	TGTGCCAGCAGTGCGGTGGCGAATGAGCAGTTCTTC	CASSAVANEQFF
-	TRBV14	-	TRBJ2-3	TGTGCCAGCAGCCAAGGAAGGAGTAGCACAGATACGCAGTATTTT	CASSQGRSSTDTQYF
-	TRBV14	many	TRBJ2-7	TGTGCCAGCAGTCAGGGGAGGGGTCCACTGGAGCAGTACTTC	CASSQGRGPLEQYF
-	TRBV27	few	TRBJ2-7	TGTGCCAGCAGGGGCAAAGGGGGCTACGAGCAGTACTTC	CASRGKGGYEQYF